This TCR beta chain was profiled in a study of Ad26.COV2.S vaccination and SARS-CoV-2 variants. Overall study: Within the COV1001 Ad26.COV2.S trial arm, the donor was enrolled.

The length of the CDR3 is 11 residues. Documented treatment: around 19 received Ad26.COV2.S at low or high dose, single or two shots; 5 received placebo; per-sample allocation not given. The study sampled participants on day 63 after the first vaccine or placebo injection. Study-level results: Placebo and vaccine recipients had non-spike TCR breadth that was similar. The study found higher spike-specific TCR breadth in vaccine than placebo recipients.

With regard to this clone: What it binds is not known.

Libraries were prepared by immunoSEQ multiplex PCR; TCRdb keeps only in-frame clonotypes and omits some of them. Of hundreds of thousands of clones in the sample, roughly 90% are singletons; the top ten hold approximately 1.5%. The chain uses TRBV21-1 and TRBJ1-5. TRBV21-1 is a pseudogene segment. Sequences were derived from peripheral blood, sampled in a trial of Ad26.COV2.S vaccine versus placebo. The sequence was collected from a person aged 18 to 65 who received the Ad26.COV2.S COVID-19 vaccine or a placebo. The CDR3: CASRELQPQHF. DNA for the CDR3: TGTGCCAGCAGGGAGCTGCAGCCCCAGCATTTT.